These 3 T cell receptor beta chains came from one sample sequenced in a study of Ad26.COV2.S vaccination and SARS-CoV-2 variants. Data came from immunoSEQ multiplex PCR; TCRdb stores just in-frame clones and leaves some out. The sample records about 370,000 clones, roughly 90% being singletons. The treatment was: over 15 received Ad26.COV2.S at low or high dose, single or two shots; roughly 5 received placebo; per-sample allocation not given. Samples came from day 63 after the first vaccine or placebo injection. Sequences were derived from peripheral blood, sampled in a trial of Ad26.COV2.S vaccine versus placebo. These receptors were obtained from a person aged 18 to 59 who received the Ad26.COV2.S COVID-19 vaccine or a placebo.

This chain uses TRBV28 with TRBJ2-2, with 10 positions matching TRBD1. The CDR3 length is 14 residues. The V gene's germline CDR1 is MDHEN and CDR2 SYDVKM. The ends lost 10 bases at V and 7 bases at J; junction bases unmatched: 9. Here the CDR3 DNA reads TGTGCCACCCACGGGACAGGGGAAGGCGGGGAGCTGTTTTTT. It codes for CATHGTGEGGELFF.

For the CDR3, the DNA is TGTGCCAGCAGCTTGGGAGGGGCCAACTACGAGCAGTACTTC. Translating it yields CASSLGGANYEQYF. The chain links TRBV5-6 to TRBJ2-7; D may correspond to TRBD1 or TRBD2 (5 bases each). CDR3 length equals 14 residues. Trimming pared 0 bases from V and 3 bases from J, leaving 10 bases between. The germline V gene encodes CDR1 SGHDT and CDR2 YYEEEE.

The chain carries TRBV30 and TRBJ1-2, with D tentatively TRBD1 (5 bases). CDR1 is GTSNPN and CDR2 is SVGIG in the germline V gene (reference sequence). V was trimmed by 5 bases and J by 3 bases, leaving 10 bases between them. CDR3 length: 12 residues. This CDR3 reads CAWWGGDYGYTF. The CDR3 DNA reads as TGTGCCTGGTGGGGCGGAGACTATGGCTACACCTTC.